One T cell receptor (beta chain) is described in this entry. The CDR3 totals 14 residues. V lost 6 bases, J lost 3 bases, and 4 bases stayed unmatched. Reverse transcription of roughly 0.5 to 1 ug RNA was performed with random hexamers. By means of immunoSEQ multiplex PCR, TCR beta CDR3 spanning 54 Vbeta and 13 Jbeta underwent amplification. TCRdb reprocessed the immunoSEQ multiplex PCR reads with MiXCR, giving one entry per CDR3 protein. Found here are over 140,000 distinct CDR3 sequences, just under 95% of them singletons; the top ten hold roughly 0.14%. CD8+ and CD4+ T cells from blood underwent TCR beta sequencing. Patients having Susac syndrome satisfied recently defined diagnostic criteria for definite or probable disease. The sample comes from a study of CD8 T cells in Susac syndrome. Study information: Patients with Susac syndrome were therapy-naive, on corticosteroids, or on intravenous immunoglobulin alone at the time that blood was drawn.

The receptor's source is a human donor with Susac syndrome. The sample comprised CD4+ T cells from PBMCs. The chain links TRBV12-3 or TRBV12-4 to TRBJ2-2; TRBD2 matches at 7 bases. CDR3: CASRRREDTGELFF. Here the CDR3 DNA reads TGTGCCAGCAGGCGACGGGAGGACACCGGGGAGCTGTTTTTT.